This T cell receptor beta chain comes out of a study of T cell responses to AZD1222 COVID-19 vaccine (dated by TCRdb to the early 2020s). With respect to the entire study: TCR sequencing covered some 250 trial participants: approximately 200 given two doses of AZD1222 and 26 given two doses of MenACWY control vaccine. Trial participants were enrolled into age subgroups of 18-55, 56-69 and 70-plus years, which contained approximately 150, 30 and 60 TCR-sequenced participants, respectively.

The CDR3 regions of human TCRbeta chains were analyzed by immunosequencing. On the study's bioinformatics: TCRs in the repertoires were compared against a reference library of SARS-CoV-2-specific TCRs that had been generated with the MIRA antigen-specificity platform. Breadth was defined as the fraction of unique TCRs that were SARS-CoV-2-associated, and depth was defined as the fraction of total T cells that were SARS-CoV-2-associated. Using the MIRA data, every spike-specific TCR was mapped to the spike region that the TCR reacted to and assigned to either a CD4 or a CD8 class. Log10-transformed breadth and depth values were compared by one-way ANOVA with Sidak's multiple comparisons tests. TCRdb stores this immuneACCESS table with in-frame sequences only. Part of the clones is absent; in the studies checked, under half of the shortfall reflects unresolved V genes, and no reason is known for the rest. The V and J calls and clone size were taken over from that table, and D and trimming were inferred from the DNA. The sample table lists about 70,000 clones, approximately 85% of them with a count of one. The top ten hold approximately 5.4% of the sample.

The meaning of the sample's time point label: baseline before first vaccination. Taken with the paper, the label for treatment or condition translates to: meningococcal conjugate vaccine given as trial control. Vaccinee samples came from UK trials COV001 and COV002, including a single-blind randomized controlled phase 2/3 trial of AZD1222 (ChAdOx1 nCoV-19) in healthy adults. For TCRbeta chain sequencing, PBMC samples were collected from trial participants at day 0 and at day 28 after the second dose. The cysteine opens and the phenylalanine closes a CDR3 of 15 amino acids. Kept here is only the CDR3 DNA, which spans 45 bases and is read in frame from base 1. V loses 6 bases, J loses 1 base, and the germline ends lie 10 bases apart. Based on the germline V gene, the CDR1 and CDR2 sequences are SGHTA and FQGNSA. As for this clone: The antigen it binds to is not known. Nothing much larger sits one base from this clone, and base qualities are not available.

Overall study outcomes, separate from this receptor: After two AZD1222 doses, spike-specific TCR breadth and depth were significantly higher than at day 0 and than in MenACWY recipients. Only five or six AZD1222 recipients were SARS-CoV-2 seropositive at baseline, limiting conclusions about previously exposed vaccinees. Epitopes outside the regions mutated in the B.1.351 and B.1.1.7 variants were reportedly recognized by nearly half of the unique spike-specific TCRs. Because no day 14 peak-response samples were available, the repertoires could be characterized only after the peak T cell response. In the small 56-69-year group, the increase in depth fell short of significance, most likely because of low power. Most participants were white British and females outnumbered males, and the authors suggested that clonal diversity may have been underestimated. Vaccine-associated CD4 TCRs spanned the whole spike protein, with dominant responses in regions 160-218 and 743-854.

The chain was built from TRBV7-2 and TRBJ2-6; the D gene assignment is ambiguous. The sequenced sample was peripheral blood, obtained on day 0 of MenACWY control vaccination. This sequence originates from an adult in good health. The bases are TGTGCCAGCAGATTTCGCCTATCTGGGGCCAACGTCCTGACTTTC. This codes for CASRFRLSGANVLTF. The CDR3, completed at both ends by the reference TRBV7-2 and TRBJ2-6 genes, gives the full variable domain GAGVSQSPSNKVTEKGKDVELRCDPISGHTALYWYRQSLGQGLEFLIYFQGNSAPDKSGLPSDRFSAERTGGSVSTLTIQRTQQEDSAVYLCASRFRLSGANVLTFGAGSRLTVL.